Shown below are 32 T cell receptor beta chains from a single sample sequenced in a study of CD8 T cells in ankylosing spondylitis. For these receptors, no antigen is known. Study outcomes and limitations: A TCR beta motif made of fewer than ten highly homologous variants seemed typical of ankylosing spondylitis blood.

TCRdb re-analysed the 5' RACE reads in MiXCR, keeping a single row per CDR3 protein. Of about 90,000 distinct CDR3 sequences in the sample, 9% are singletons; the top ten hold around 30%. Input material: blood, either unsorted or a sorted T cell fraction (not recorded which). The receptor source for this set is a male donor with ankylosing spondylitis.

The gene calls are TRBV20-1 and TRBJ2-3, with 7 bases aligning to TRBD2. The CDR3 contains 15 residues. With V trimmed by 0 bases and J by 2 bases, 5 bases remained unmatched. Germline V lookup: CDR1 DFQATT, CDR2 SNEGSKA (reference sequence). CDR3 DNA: TGCAGTGCTAGAGAAGGTAGCGGGCCCACAGATACGCAGTATTTT. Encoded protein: CSAREGSGPTDTQYF.

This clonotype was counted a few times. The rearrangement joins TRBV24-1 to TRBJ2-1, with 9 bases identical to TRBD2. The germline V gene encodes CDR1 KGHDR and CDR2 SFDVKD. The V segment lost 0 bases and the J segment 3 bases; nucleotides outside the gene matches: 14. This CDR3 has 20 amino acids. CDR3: CATSDLSSGIPMGVYNEQFF. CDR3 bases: TGTGCCACCAGTGATTTGTCTAGCGGGATCCCAATGGGGGTCTACAATGAGCAGTTCTTC.

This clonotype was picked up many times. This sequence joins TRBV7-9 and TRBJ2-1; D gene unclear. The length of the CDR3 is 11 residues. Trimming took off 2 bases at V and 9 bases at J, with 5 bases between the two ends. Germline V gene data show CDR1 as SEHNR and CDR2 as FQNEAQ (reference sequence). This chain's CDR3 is CASSLTVEQFF. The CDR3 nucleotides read TGTGCCAGCAGCTTAACTGTTGAGCAGTTCTTC.

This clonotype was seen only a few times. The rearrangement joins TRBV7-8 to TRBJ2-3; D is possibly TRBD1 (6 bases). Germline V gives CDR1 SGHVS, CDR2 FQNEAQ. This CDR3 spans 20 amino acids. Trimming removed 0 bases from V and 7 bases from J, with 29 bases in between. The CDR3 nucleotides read TGTGCCAGCAGCTTAGCGCTAATCGGTTCCGAAACTAGGGGGAGTAATACGCAGTATTTT. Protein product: CASSLALIGSETRGSNTQYF.

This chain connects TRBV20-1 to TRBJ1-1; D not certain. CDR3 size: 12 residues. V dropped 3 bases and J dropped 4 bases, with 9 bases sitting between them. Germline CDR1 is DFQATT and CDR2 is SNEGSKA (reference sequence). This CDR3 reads CSASSKATEAFF. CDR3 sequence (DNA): TGCAGTGCTAGTTCTAAGGCCACTGAAGCTTTCTTT.

CDR3: CASSSLSEVLNTEAFF. The CDR3, as DNA: TGTGCCAGCAGCTCCCTTTCCGAGGTCCTGAACACTGAAGCTTTCTTT. The V gene is TRBV11-2, the J gene TRBJ1-1; D remains unclear. Germline CDR1 and CDR2: SGHAT and FQNNGV. The CDR3 contains 16 residues. Between the trimmed V and J ends, which lost 4 bases and 0 bases, there was a span of 15 bases.

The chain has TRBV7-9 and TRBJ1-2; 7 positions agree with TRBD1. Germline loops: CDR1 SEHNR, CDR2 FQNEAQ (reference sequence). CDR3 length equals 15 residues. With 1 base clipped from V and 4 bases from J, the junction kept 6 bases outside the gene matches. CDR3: CASSLGTGWSYGYTF. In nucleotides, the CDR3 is TGTGCCAGCAGCTTAGGGACAGGATGGAGCTATGGCTACACCTTC.

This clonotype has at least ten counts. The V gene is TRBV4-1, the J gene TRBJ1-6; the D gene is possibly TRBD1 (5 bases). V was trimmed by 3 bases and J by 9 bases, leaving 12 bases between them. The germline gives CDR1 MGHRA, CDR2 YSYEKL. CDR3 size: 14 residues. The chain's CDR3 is CASSHAGGGSPLHF. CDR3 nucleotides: TGCGCCAGCAGCCACGCGGGGGGGGGTTCACCCCTCCACTTT.

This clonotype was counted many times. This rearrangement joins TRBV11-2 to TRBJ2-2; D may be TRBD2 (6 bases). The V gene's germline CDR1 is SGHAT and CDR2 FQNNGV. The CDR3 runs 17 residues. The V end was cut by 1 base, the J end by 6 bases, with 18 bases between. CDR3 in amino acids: CASSLVVASEGSGELFF. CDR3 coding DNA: TGTGCCAGCAGCTTAGTTGTGGCTAGCGAAGGATCCGGGGAGCTGTTTTTT.

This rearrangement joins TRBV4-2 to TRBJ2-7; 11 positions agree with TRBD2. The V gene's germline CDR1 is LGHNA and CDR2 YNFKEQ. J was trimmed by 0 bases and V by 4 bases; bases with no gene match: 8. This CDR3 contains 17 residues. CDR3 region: CASSPGLAARGSYEQYF. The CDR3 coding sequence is TGTGCCAGCAGCCCGGGACTAGCGGCTAGGGGCTCCTACGAGCAGTACTTC.

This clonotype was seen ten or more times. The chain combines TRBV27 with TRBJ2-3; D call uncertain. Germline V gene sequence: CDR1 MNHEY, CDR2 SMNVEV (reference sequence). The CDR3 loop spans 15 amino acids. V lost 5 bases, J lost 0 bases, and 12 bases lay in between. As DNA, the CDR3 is TGTGCCAGCAGTATGACCGATACTAGCACAGATACGCAGTATTTT. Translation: CASSMTDTSTDTQYF.

CDR3 bases: TGTGCCAGCAGCTCGGGGGGGTGGAATCAGCCCCAGCATTTT. It codes for CASSSGGWNQPQHF. The chain joins TRBV7-9 to TRBJ1-5; D is possibly TRBD1 (5 bases). The CDR3 runs to 14 residues. Germline CDR1 reads SEHNR; CDR2 reads FQNEAQ (reference sequence). Deletions cut 4 bases from V and 4 bases from J, with 11 bases between.

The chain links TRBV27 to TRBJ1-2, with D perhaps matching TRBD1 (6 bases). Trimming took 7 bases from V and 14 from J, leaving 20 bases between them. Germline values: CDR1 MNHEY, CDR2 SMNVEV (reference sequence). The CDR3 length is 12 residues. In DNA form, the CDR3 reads TGTGCCAGCACCTCGGGGGGGGGACAATTTACCTTC. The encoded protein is CASTSGGGQFTF.

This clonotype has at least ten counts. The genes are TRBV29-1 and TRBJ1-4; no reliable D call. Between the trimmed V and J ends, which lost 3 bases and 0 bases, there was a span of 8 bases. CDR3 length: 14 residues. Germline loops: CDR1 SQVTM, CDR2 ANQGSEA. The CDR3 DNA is TGCAGCGTTGATGCAAGAGCAACTAATGAAAAACTGTTTTTT. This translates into CSVDARATNEKLFF.

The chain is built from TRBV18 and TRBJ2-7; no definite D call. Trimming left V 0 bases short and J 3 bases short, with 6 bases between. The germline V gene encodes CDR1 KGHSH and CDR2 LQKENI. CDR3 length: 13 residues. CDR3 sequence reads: CASSPPSSYEQYV. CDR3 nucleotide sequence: TGTGCCAGCTCACCACCTTCCAGCTACGAGCAGTACGTC.

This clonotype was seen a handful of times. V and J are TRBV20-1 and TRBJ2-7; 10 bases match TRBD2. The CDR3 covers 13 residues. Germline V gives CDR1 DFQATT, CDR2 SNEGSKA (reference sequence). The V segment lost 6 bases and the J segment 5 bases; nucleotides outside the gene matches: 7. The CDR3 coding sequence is TGCAGTGCGAGATCTAGCGGGAGCGACGAGCAGTACTTC. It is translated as CSARSSGSDEQYF.

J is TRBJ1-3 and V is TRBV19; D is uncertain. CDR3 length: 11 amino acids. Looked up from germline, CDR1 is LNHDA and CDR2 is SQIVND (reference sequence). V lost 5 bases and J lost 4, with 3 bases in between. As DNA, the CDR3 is TGTGCCAGTAGTCAAGGAAACACCATATATTTT. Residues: CASSQGNTIYF.

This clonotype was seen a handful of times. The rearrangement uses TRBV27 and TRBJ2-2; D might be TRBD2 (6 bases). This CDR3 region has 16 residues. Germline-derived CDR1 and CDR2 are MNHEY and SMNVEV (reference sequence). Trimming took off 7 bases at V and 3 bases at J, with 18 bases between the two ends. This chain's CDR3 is CASTPRMGRYTGELFF. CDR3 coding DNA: TGTGCCAGCACCCCCCGGATGGGGAGGTACACCGGGGAGCTGTTTTTT.

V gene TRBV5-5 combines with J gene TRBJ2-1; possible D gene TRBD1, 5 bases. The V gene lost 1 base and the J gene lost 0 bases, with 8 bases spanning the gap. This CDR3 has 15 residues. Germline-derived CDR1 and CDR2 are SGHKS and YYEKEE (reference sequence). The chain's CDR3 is CASSLQGNSYNEQFF. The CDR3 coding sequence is TGTGCCAGCAGCTTGCAGGGAAACTCCTACAATGAGCAGTTCTTC.

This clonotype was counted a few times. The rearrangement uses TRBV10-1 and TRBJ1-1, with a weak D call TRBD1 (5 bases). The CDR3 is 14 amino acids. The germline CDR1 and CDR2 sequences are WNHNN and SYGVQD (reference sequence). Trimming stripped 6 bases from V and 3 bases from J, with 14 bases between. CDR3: CASRAGTEDTEAFF. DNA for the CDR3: TGCGCCAGCAGAGCCGGGACGGAGGACACTGAAGCTTTCTTT.

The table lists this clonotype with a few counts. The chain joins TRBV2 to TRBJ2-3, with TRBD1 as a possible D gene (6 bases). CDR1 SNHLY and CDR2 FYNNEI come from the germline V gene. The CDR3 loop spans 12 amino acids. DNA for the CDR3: TGTGGAAGGGACAACAGCACAGATACGCAGTATTTT. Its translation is CGRDNSTDTQYF.

For the CDR3, the DNA is TGTGCCACCAGTGATTTGGGGTCCCCCGGGAAAAGCTCCTACAATGAGCAGTTCTTC. Its translation: CATSDLGSPGKSSYNEQFF. The chain combines TRBV24-1 with TRBJ2-1; perhaps TRBD2 as D (5 bases). Trimming stripped 0 bases from V and 0 bases from J, with 17 bases between. Germline CDR1 is KGHDR and CDR2 is SFDVKD. CDR3 size: 19 residues.

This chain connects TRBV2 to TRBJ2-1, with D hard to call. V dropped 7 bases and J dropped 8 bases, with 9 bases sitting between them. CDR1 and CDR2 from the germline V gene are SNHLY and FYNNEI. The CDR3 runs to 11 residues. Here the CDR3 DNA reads TGTGCCAGCACCCGAGTTGATGAGCAGTTCTTC. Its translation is CASTRVDEQFF.

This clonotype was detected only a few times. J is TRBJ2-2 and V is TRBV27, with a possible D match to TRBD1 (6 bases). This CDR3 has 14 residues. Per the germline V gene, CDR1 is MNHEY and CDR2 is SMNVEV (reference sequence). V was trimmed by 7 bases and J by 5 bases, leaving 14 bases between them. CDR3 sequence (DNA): TGTGCCAGCACCCTAGGGACATCAACCGGGGAGCTGTTTTTT. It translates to CASTLGTSTGELFF.

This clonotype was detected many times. In nucleotides, the CDR3 is TGTGCCAGCAGCTTACGACCTTCCTACGAGCAGTACTTC. Protein: CASSLRPSYEQYF. The chain has TRBV13 and TRBJ2-7; D not certain. V was shortened by 2 bases and J by 1 base, with 6 bases between the two germline ends. Per the germline V gene, CDR1 is PRHDT and CDR2 is FYEKMQ (reference sequence). The CDR3 spans 13 residues.

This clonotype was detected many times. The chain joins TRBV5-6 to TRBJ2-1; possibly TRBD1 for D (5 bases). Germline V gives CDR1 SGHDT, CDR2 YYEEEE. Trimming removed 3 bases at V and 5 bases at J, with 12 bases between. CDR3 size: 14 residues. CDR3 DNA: TGTGCCAGCAGCTACCTGGACAACCACAATGAGCAGTTCTTC. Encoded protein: CASSYLDNHNEQFF.

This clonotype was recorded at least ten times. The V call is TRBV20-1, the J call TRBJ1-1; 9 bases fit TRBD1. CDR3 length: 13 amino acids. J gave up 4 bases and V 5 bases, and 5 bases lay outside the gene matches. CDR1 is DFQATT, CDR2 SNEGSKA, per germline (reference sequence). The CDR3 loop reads CSAPGQGATEAFF. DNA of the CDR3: TGCAGTGCTCCGGGACAGGGTGCCACTGAAGCTTTCTTT.

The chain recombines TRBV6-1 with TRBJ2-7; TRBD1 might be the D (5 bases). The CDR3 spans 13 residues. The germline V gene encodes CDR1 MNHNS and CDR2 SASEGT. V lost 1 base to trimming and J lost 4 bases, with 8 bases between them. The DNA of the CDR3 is TGTGCCAGCAGTGAAGGAGGACAATACGAGCAGTACGTC. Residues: CASSEGGQYEQYV.

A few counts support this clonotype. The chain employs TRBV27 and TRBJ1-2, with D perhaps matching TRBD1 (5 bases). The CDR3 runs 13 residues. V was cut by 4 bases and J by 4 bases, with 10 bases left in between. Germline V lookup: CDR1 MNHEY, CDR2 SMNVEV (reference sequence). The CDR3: CASSWGASYGYTF. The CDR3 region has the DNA TGTGCCAGCAGTTGGGGCGCAAGCTATGGCTACACCTTC.

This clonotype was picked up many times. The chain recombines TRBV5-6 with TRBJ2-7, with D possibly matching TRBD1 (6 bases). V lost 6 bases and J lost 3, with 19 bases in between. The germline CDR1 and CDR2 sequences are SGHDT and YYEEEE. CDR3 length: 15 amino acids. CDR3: CASTLLMGDIYEQYV. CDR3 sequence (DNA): TGTGCCAGCACCCTGCTAATGGGGGACATCTACGAGCAGTACGTC.

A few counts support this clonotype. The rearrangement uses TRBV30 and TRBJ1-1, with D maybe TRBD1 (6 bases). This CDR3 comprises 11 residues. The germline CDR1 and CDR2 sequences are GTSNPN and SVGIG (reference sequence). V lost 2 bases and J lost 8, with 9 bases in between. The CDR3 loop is CAWSLGGEAFF. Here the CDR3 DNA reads TGTGCCTGGAGTTTAGGGGGAGAAGCTTTCTTT.

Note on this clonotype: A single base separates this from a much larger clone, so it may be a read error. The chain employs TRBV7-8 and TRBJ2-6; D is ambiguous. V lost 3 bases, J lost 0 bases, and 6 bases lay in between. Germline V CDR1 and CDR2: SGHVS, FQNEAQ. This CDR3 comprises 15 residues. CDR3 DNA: TGTGCCAGCAGCTTGGGGATCTCTGGGGCCAACGTCCTGACTTTC. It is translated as CASSLGISGANVLTF.